Presented here are 29 T cell receptor beta chains from one specimen sequenced in a study of T-cell memory formation after mild COVID-19. From the 5' RACE reads, TCRdb called clonotypes with MiXCR, one entry per CDR3 protein. Among roughly 340,000 distinct CDR3 sequences, approximately 16% were seen once, and the ten largest hold around 24%. Sequenced sample: PBMCs or a T cell subset sorted from them (not recorded which). These receptors were obtained from a man between 18 and 35 years old who had mild COVID-19 (a few samples of this study predate the infection). Cell type and time point are not known.

J is TRBJ1-3 and V is TRBV5-1, with D perhaps TRBD1 (5 bases). The germline V gene has CDR1 SGHRS and CDR2 YFSETQ. The germline V and J ends were trimmed by 0 bases and 8 bases, with 9 bases remaining between them. This CDR3 region has 13 residues. The DNA for the CDR3 is TGCGCCAGCAGCTTGGGACAGTGGGACACCATATATTTT. Translation gives CASSLGQWDTIYF.

V usage is TRBV12-3 or TRBV12-4 and J usage is TRBJ2-7; possible D gene TRBD2, 5 bases. The V end lost 5 bases, the J end lost 4 bases, and 15 bases lay between the germline ends. This CDR3 comprises 14 residues. The CDR3 region is CASSKEGRRYEQYF. The CDR3 DNA reads TGTGCCAGCAGTAAAGAGGGCAGAAGATACGAGCAGTACTTC.

This clonotype appeared a few times. The V call is TRBV6-6, the J call TRBJ1-5; no reliable D call. The CDR3 length is 12 residues. CDR1 is MNHNY and CDR2 is SVGAGI in the germline V gene (reference sequence). The germline V and J ends were trimmed by 2 bases and 4 bases, with 3 bases remaining between them. CDR3 DNA: TGTGCCAGCAGTTACCTAAATCAGCCCCAGCATTTT. This gives the protein CASSYLNQPQHF.

In this sample, this clonotype turned up a few times. The chain recombines TRBV6-5 with TRBJ1-6, with D possibly being TRBD1 (5 bases). There are 15 residues in the CDR3. The V end was cut by 2 bases, the J end by 7 bases, with 12 bases between. Germline CDR1 reads MNHEY; CDR2 reads SVGAGI. The CDR3 reads CASSYGGTKNSPLHF. The CDR3 nucleotides are TGTGCCAGCAGTTACGGGGGAACCAAAAATTCACCCCTCCACTTT.

The chain joins TRBV5-6 to TRBJ2-7; D is uncertain. The CDR3 has 14 residues. V was clipped by 0 bases and J by 3 bases, with 10 bases between them. The germline gives CDR1 SGHDT, CDR2 YYEEEE. The CDR3 sequence is CASSLGGVGYEQYF. In nucleotides, the CDR3 is TGTGCCAGCAGCTTGGGTGGAGTAGGCTACGAGCAGTACTTC.

This clonotype turned up a few times. The genes are TRBV5-4 and TRBJ2-7; unclear D gene. The V end was cut by 0 bases, the J end by 0 bases, with 10 bases between. This CDR3 contains 15 residues. CDR1 is SGHNT and CDR2 is YYREEE in the germline V gene (reference sequence). The CDR3: CASSLGSGDSYEQYV. The CDR3 nucleotides read TGTGCCAGCAGCTTGGGGTCAGGAGACTCCTACGAGCAGTACGTC.

This chain joins TRBV12-3 or TRBV12-4 and TRBJ1-2; 7 positions match TRBD1. The CDR3 runs to 13 residues. With V trimmed by 5 bases and J by 2 bases, 2 bases remained unmatched. The CDR3 spells CASSIQGNYGYTF. CDR3 DNA sequence: TGTGCCAGCAGTATACAGGGGAACTATGGCTACACCTTC.

This chain connects TRBV2 to TRBJ2-7; 9 bases map to TRBD1. Germline V lookup: CDR1 SNHLY, CDR2 FYNNEI. The CDR3 is 13 amino acids. The V segment lost 5 bases and the J segment 7 bases; nucleotides outside the gene matches: 6. The CDR3 region is CASSLQGTGEQYV. CDR3 bases: TGTGCCAGCAGTTTACAGGGGACAGGGGAGCAGTACGTC.

V is TRBV20-1 and J is TRBJ2-2, with D unclear. The germline V and J ends were trimmed by 3 bases and 6 bases, with 11 bases remaining between them. The CDR3 consists of 13 residues. CDR1 is DFQATT and CDR2 is SNEGSKA in the germline V gene (reference sequence). The CDR3 bases are TGCAGTGCTAGTGACCAGTCCCCCGGGGAGCTGTTTTTT. Translated, it gives CSASDQSPGELFF.

The chain joins TRBV4-1 to TRBJ2-7; D is undetermined. This CDR3 is 15 amino acids long. V lost 0 bases and J lost 2, with 11 bases in between. CDR1 and CDR2 from the germline V gene are MGHRA and YSYEKL. The CDR3 sequence: CASSQEAAVTYEQYF. The CDR3 bases are TGCGCCAGCAGCCAAGAGGCCGCAGTCACCTACGAGCAGTACTTC.

This clonotype was counted only a few times. The chain carries TRBV3-1 and TRBJ2-3, with D maybe TRBD2 (6 bases). V was cut by 6 bases and J by 2 bases, with 9 bases left in between. Germline CDR1 is LGHDT and CDR2 is YNNKEL (reference sequence). This CDR3 contains 13 residues. The CDR3 DNA reads as TGTGCCAGCAGGGACTACTTCACAGATACGCAGTATTTT. Translating gives CASRDYFTDTQYF.

This clonotype turned up a few times. This chain connects TRBV29-1 to TRBJ1-2; D unclear. The CDR3 extends over 11 amino acids. In germline, CDR1 is SQVTM, CDR2 ANQGSEA. V was clipped by 0 bases and J by 4 bases, with 3 bases between them. Written as DNA, the CDR3 is TGCAGCGTTGAAGATGGCTATGGCTACACCTTC. Translated, it gives CSVEDGYGYTF. The variable domain in full, with the rest retrieved from reference TRBV29-1 and TRBJ1-2, is SAVISQKPSRDICQRGTSLTIQCQVDSQVTMMFWYRQQPGQSLTLIATANQGSEATYESGFVIDKFPISRPNLTFSTLTVSNMSPEDSSIYLCSVEDGYGYTFGSGTRLTVV.

This clonotype was seen a handful of times. The rearrangement links TRBV7-2 to TRBJ1-4; TRBD1 is a possible D gene (5 bases). The germline V gene has CDR1 SGHTA and CDR2 FQGNSA. Trimming left V 1 base short and J 10 bases short, with 7 bases between. CDR3 length: 12 amino acids. The CDR3 loop is CASSLEDRKLFF. CDR3 DNA: TGTGCCAGCAGCTTAGAAGACAGAAAACTGTTTTTT.

Only a few counts were recorded for this clonotype. The chain recombines TRBV5-8 with TRBJ2-4; 9 bases align to TRBD2. This CDR3 has 19 amino acids. V shed 1 base and J 1 base; nucleotides not matched to a gene: 12. Germline CDR1 and CDR2: SGHTS and YDEGEE. CDR3 amino acids: CASSLSGRGGPIAKNIQYF. The CDR3 DNA is TGTGCCAGCAGCTTGTCAGGGCGGGGGGGCCCGATCGCCAAAAACATTCAGTACTTC.

This clonotype has only a few counts. This chain uses TRBV11-3 with TRBJ2-2; D is possibly TRBD1 or TRBD2 (5 bases each). This CDR3 has 16 amino acids. Per germline, CDR1 SGHNT and CDR2 YENEEA. V gave up 4 bases and J gave up 2 bases, with 14 bases separating them. CDR3 protein: CASSWGRGPNTGELFF. The CDR3 DNA is TGTGCCAGCAGCTGGGGCCGGGGCCCAAACACCGGGGAGCTGTTTTTT.

J is TRBJ2-5 and V is TRBV6-5; 7 bases map to TRBD2. V was pared by 2 bases and J by 1 base, with 10 bases of the junction left unmatched. Germline V CDR1 and CDR2: MNHEY, SVGAGI. CDR3 length: 17 amino acids. CDR3 coding DNA: TGTGCCAGCAGTTACCGCTGGGGGGGTCGGGGCCAAGAGACCCAGTACTTC. Encoded protein: CASSYRWGGRGQETQYF.

The V and J genes are TRBV11-2 and TRBJ2-5; 10 bases match TRBD2. V was clipped by 3 bases and J by 4 bases; unmatched bases: 5. CDR1 SGHAT and CDR2 FQNNGV come from the germline V gene. The CDR3 has 15 amino acids. The DNA of the CDR3 is TGTGCCAGCAGCTTGTGGACTAGCGGACTAGAGACCCAGTACTTC. It yields the protein CASSLWTSGLETQYF.

The chain carries TRBV28 and TRBJ1-4; D might be TRBD1 (6 bases). The CDR3 is made up of 15 amino acids. The V and J ends lost 5 bases and 7 bases respectively, with 17 bases between them. The germline CDR1 and CDR2 sequences are MDHEN and SYDVKM. CDR3 protein: CASSPWQEGGEKLFF. CDR3 DNA sequence: TGTGCCAGCAGTCCCTGGCAGGAGGGGGGTGAAAAACTGTTTTTT.

The genes are TRBV7-9 and TRBJ2-1; a weak D match, TRBD2 (6 bases). Deletions cut 1 base from V and 4 bases from J, with 11 bases between. CDR3 length equals 15 residues. Germline loops: CDR1 SEHNR, CDR2 FQNEAQ (reference sequence). The chain's CDR3 is CASSLGTTDYNEQFF. The CDR3 nucleotides read TGTGCCAGCAGCTTAGGGACTACCGATTACAATGAGCAGTTCTTC.

The gene calls are TRBV12-3 or TRBV12-4 and TRBJ1-1; 7 nucleotides line up with TRBD1. Trimming cost V 8 bases and J 4 bases; bases outside gene matches: 7. This CDR3 comprises 13 residues. The CDR3, as DNA: TGTGCCAGCGGTACAGGGGAGTCCACTGAAGCTTTCTTT. Protein sequence: CASGTGESTEAFF.

J is TRBJ2-3 and V is TRBV4-2; the D is unclear. The CDR3 runs to 15 residues. Germline V gene data show CDR1 as LGHNA and CDR2 as YNFKEQ. Trimming pared 0 bases from V and 0 bases from J, leaving 7 bases between. This chain's CDR3 is CASSQELQSTDTQYF. Written as DNA, the CDR3 is TGTGCCAGCAGCCAAGAACTCCAGAGCACAGATACGCAGTATTTT.

There are a few counts of this clonotype. V gene TRBV7-2 combines with J gene TRBJ2-3; D call uncertain. CDR3 length: 14 residues. Trimming left V 3 bases short and J 3 bases short, with 10 bases between. In germline, CDR1 is SGHTA, CDR2 FQGNSA. CDR3 DNA: TGTGCCAGCAGCTTTCGGGTCTTAACAGATACGCAGTATTTT. Translated, it gives CASSFRVLTDTQYF.

This sequence joins TRBV6-1 and TRBJ2-7, with 10 bases matching TRBD2. Per germline, CDR1 MNHNS and CDR2 SASEGT. V dropped 3 bases and J dropped 4; count of bases not matched to a gene: 3. The CDR3 length is 14 residues. The chain's CDR3 is CASSDLTSGYEQYV. CDR3 in DNA: TGTGCCAGCAGTGACCTGACTAGCGGGTACGAGCAGTACGTC.

This clonotype has a count of ten or more. The rearrangement joins TRBV4-3 to TRBJ2-1, with 9 bases lining up with TRBD2. Germline loops: CDR1 LGHNA, CDR2 YSLEER. The length of the CDR3 is 13 residues. The V gene end was trimmed by 4 bases and the J gene end by 7 bases; junction bases not matched to a gene: 2. CDR3 sequence: CASSRGLANEQFF. The CDR3 DNA reads TGCGCCAGCAGCCGGGGACTAGCTAATGAGCAGTTCTTC.

This clonotype was detected a few times. V gene TRBV25-1 combines with J gene TRBJ2-4; 7 bases match TRBD2. Germline CDR1 and CDR2: MGHDK and SYGVNS. The CDR3 extends over 13 amino acids. Losses at the gene ends were 9 bases for V and 9 bases for J; bases not matched to a gene: 11. In DNA, the CDR3 is TGTGCCAGTGAGGACCTAGCGGTCGGCATTCAGTACTTC. As protein: CASEDLAVGIQYF.

The chain links TRBV4-3 to TRBJ2-4; a possible D gene is TRBD2 (6 bases). The V gene's germline CDR1 is LGHNA and CDR2 YSLEER. The CDR3 spans 15 residues. The V end was cut by 3 bases, the J end by 3 bases, with 12 bases between. The CDR3 DNA reads as TGCGCCAGCAGCCAGACGCACGGGGGCAAAAACATTCAGTACTTC. Protein sequence: CASSQTHGGKNIQYF.

The rearrangement joins TRBV5-1 to TRBJ2-7, with D tentatively TRBD2 (6 bases). This CDR3 region has 14 residues. Germline CDR1 is SGHRS and CDR2 is YFSETQ. V lost 4 bases and J lost 0, with 11 bases in between. CDR3 in amino acids: CASSRDGSSYEQYF. CDR3 in DNA: TGCGCCAGCAGCAGGGACGGGAGCTCCTACGAGCAGTACTTC.

A remark on this clonotype: At one boundary the junction diverges from the germline segment, which might be a read error. The chain has TRBV4-2 and TRBJ2-3; D may be TRBD2 (6 bases). The germline gives CDR1 LGHNA, CDR2 YNFKEQ. CDR3 length: 13 residues. CDR3 in amino acids: CASCQDAAGTQYF. DNA of the CDR3: TGTGCCAGCTGCCAAGATGCGGCGGGAACGCAGTATTTT.

The CDR3 protein is CASSLGRGSMNTEAFF. The CDR3 nucleotides read TGCGCCAGCAGCTTGGGTAGGGGATCGATGAACACTGAAGCTTTCTTT. The J gene is TRBJ1-1, the V gene TRBV5-1; possible D gene TRBD1, 5 bases. Germline V gene lookup returns CDR1 SGHRS and CDR2 YFSETQ. CDR3 length: 16 residues. V shed 0 bases and J shed 0 bases, with 12 bases lying between them.